The 25 T cell receptor beta chains below were found in one sample sequenced in a study of blood T cell repertoires in COVID-19. Here immunoSEQ multiplex PCR was the method, and the copy in TCRdb shows in-frame clones only, minus some. The sample carries around 300,000 clones, about 88% recorded once. Sample: PBMCs or T cells enriched from blood (not recorded which). The receptors come from a woman between 50 and 59 years old who had recovered from COVID-19.

This chain joins TRBV6-1 and TRBJ1-4; 7 bases map to TRBD1. Germline V lookup: CDR1 MNHNS, CDR2 SASEGT. After removal of 2 bases from V and 3 bases from J, the junction contained 18 bases not matched to a gene. The CDR3 is made up of 20 amino acids. CDR3 in amino acids: CASSEFIRGQPVGANEKLFF. CDR3 DNA: TGTGCCAGCAGTGAATTTATTAGGGGACAGCCCGTGGGGGCTAATGAAAAACTGTTTTTT.

This clone appeared a few times. The chain carries TRBV28 and TRBJ2-7, with D perhaps matching TRBD1 (6 bases). The CDR3 sequence is 14 residues long. V was cut by 8 bases and J by 2 bases, with 16 bases left in between. Germline-derived CDR1 and CDR2 are MDHEN and SYDVKM. In nucleotides, the CDR3 is TGTGCCAGCGCCGACAGGTCCTACACCTACGAGCAGTACTTC. It encodes CASADRSYTYEQYF.

The J gene is TRBJ1-5, the V gene TRBV15; the D gene is possibly TRBD1 (5 bases). Germline V gives CDR1 LNHNV, CDR2 YYDKDF (reference sequence). Trimming pared 0 bases from V and 2 bases from J, leaving 23 bases between. CDR3 length: 20 amino acids. The CDR3 coding sequence is TGTGCCACCAGCAGAGATTTCTATGCCCTCGCCGGGGGGGGCAATCAGCCCCAGCATTTT. It yields the protein CATSRDFYALAGGGNQPQHF.

The chain joins TRBV7-9 to TRBJ2-5; D gene uncertain. CDR1 SEHNR and CDR2 FQNEAQ come from the germline V gene (reference sequence). CDR3 size: 16 residues. The V end lost 10 bases, the J end lost 1 base, and 22 bases lay between the germline ends. The CDR3 sequence: CATPESEHSAQETQYF. The CDR3 DNA sequence: TGTGCCACCCCGGAGAGTGAGCACTCGGCCCAAGAGACCCAGTACTTC.

The chain has TRBV5-4 and TRBJ2-3; D unclear. The germline V and J ends were trimmed by 0 bases and 0 bases, with 8 bases remaining between them. This CDR3 has 15 residues. Per the germline V gene, CDR1 is SGHNT and CDR2 is YYREEE (reference sequence). CDR3: CASSLVVASTDTQYF. The CDR3 bases are TGTGCCAGCAGCTTGGTGGTGGCTAGCACAGATACGCAGTATTTT.

The chain is built from TRBV28 and TRBJ1-1, with TRBD1 as a possible D gene (6 bases). The germline CDR1 and CDR2 sequences are MDHEN and SYDVKM. The V gene lost 4 bases and the J gene lost 11 bases, with 14 bases spanning the gap. This CDR3 is built from 12 residues. CDR3 nucleotide sequence: TGTGCCAGCAGTTCAGGACAGTTTTTCGCTTTCTTT. Protein product: CASSSGQFFAFF.

V is TRBV28 and J is TRBJ1-2; no clear D. The V gene lost 6 bases and the J gene lost 8 bases, with 16 bases spanning the gap. Germline V gene data show CDR1 as MDHEN and CDR2 as SYDVKM. This CDR3 is 13 amino acids long. The CDR3 bases are TGTGCCAGCAGCCCGGCGGGTTCTTGGGGCTACACCTTC. It yields the protein CASSPAGSWGYTF.

This sequence joins TRBV29-1 and TRBJ2-1; tentative D call: TRBD2 (6 bases). The CDR3 totals 14 residues. The V gene lost 3 bases and the J gene lost 8 bases, with 17 bases spanning the gap. The germline V gene encodes CDR1 SQVTM and CDR2 ANQGSEA. The DNA for the CDR3 is TGCAGCGTTGATTTGGCGGGAAACAATTATGAGCAGTTCTTC. Translation gives CSVDLAGNNYEQFF.

This sequence joins TRBV6-5 and TRBJ1-2, with D perhaps matching TRBD1 (5 bases). Germline V lookup: CDR1 MNHEY, CDR2 SVGAGI. The V and J ends lost 0 bases and 5 bases respectively, with 7 bases between them. The CDR3 is 13 amino acids. CDR3 amino acids: CASSYSTEYGYTF. The CDR3 bases are TGTGCCAGCAGTTACTCGACAGAATATGGCTACACCTTC.

A single count supports this clone. This chain uses TRBV30 with TRBJ1-2; 7 nucleotides align to TRBD1. V was clipped by 4 bases and J by 4 bases; unmatched bases: 18. CDR1 and CDR2 (germline): GTSNPN, SVGIG (reference sequence). The CDR3 is 17 residues long. CDR3 amino acids: CAWNTRQGFLHAYGYTF. DNA of the CDR3: TGTGCCTGGAATACACGACAGGGCTTTCTACACGCCTATGGCTACACCTTC.

The chain couples TRBV28 to TRBJ1-2, with 8 positions matching TRBD1. Germline values: CDR1 MDHEN, CDR2 SYDVKM. J gave up 7 bases and V 7 bases, and 14 bases lay outside the gene matches. CDR3 size: 15 residues. CDR3: CASTNGGQGQSGYTF. In nucleotides, the CDR3 is TGTGCCAGCACAAATGGTGGACAGGGTCAATCTGGCTACACCTTC.

This clone is a singleton in its sample. The chain combines TRBV6-1 with TRBJ1-1; 9 bases line up with TRBD1. The trim removed 1 base at V and 3 bases at J, leaving 6 bases unmatched. This CDR3 is built from 16 residues. Germline assignment: CDR1 MNHNS and CDR2 SASEGT. Here the CDR3 DNA reads TGTGCCAGCAGTGAAGGTCTGTGGACAGGGGACACTGAAGCTTTCTTT. Translating gives CASSEGLWTGDTEAFF.

CDR3 bases: TGTGCCACCTCGAAAGCGGGATTGGTCACCGGGGAGCTGTTTTTT. This gives the protein CATSKAGLVTGELFF. The chain employs TRBV15 and TRBJ2-2, with TRBD2 identical over 7 bases. The V segment lost 8 bases and the J segment 4 bases; nucleotides outside the gene matches: 10. The CDR3 contains 15 residues. The germline CDR1 and CDR2 sequences are LNHNV and YYDKDF (reference sequence). The full variable domain, its missing parts supplied by reference TRBV15 and TRBJ2-2, is DAMVIQNPRYQVTQFGKPVTLSCSQTLNHNVMYWYQQKSSQAPKLLFHYYDKDFNNEADTPDNFQSRRPNTSFCFLDIRSPGLGDTAMYLCATSKAGLVTGELFFGEGSRLTVL.

The chain has TRBV29-1 and TRBJ2-1, with 12 bases fitting TRBD2. The germline V gene encodes CDR1 SQVTM and CDR2 ANQGSEA. The CDR3 runs to 14 residues. The trim removed 4 bases at V and 7 bases at J, leaving 5 bases unmatched. CDR3: CSVAVGTSGNEQFF. The CDR3 DNA reads TGCAGCGTTGCAGTCGGGACTAGCGGGAATGAGCAGTTCTTC.

The chain has TRBV29-1 and TRBJ2-5; D possibly corresponds to TRBD2 (5 bases). Germline CDR1 reads SQVTM; CDR2 reads ANQGSEA. Trimming took off 4 bases at V and 0 bases at J, with 6 bases between the two ends. The CDR3 covers 12 residues. CDR3 coding DNA: TGCAGCGTTGTAGCGTACCAAGAGACCCAGTACTTC. The encoded protein is CSVVAYQETQYF.

The chain is built from TRBV5-1 and TRBJ2-1, with 13 bases that match TRBD2. The ends lost 5 bases at V and 5 bases at J; junction bases unmatched: 1. Per germline, CDR1 SGHRS and CDR2 YFSETQ. The CDR3 loop spans 14 amino acids. CDR3 loop: CASRGTSGNNEQFF. CDR3 DNA sequence: TGCGCCAGCAGAGGGACTAGCGGGAACAATGAGCAGTTCTTC.

V and J are TRBV28 and TRBJ2-2; D possibly corresponds to TRBD2 (5 bases). The CDR3 is made up of 16 amino acids. The germline V and J ends were trimmed by 6 bases and 7 bases, with 21 bases remaining between them. Germline V gene lookup returns CDR1 MDHEN and CDR2 SYDVKM. The CDR3 nucleotides are TGTGCCAGCAGGGTCCCCCTGGGAGCCAGTGGCGGGGAGCTGTTTTTT. Its protein is CASRVPLGASGGELFF.

V and J are TRBV7-3 and TRBJ2-1, with D perhaps matching TRBD1 (7 bases). The CDR3 runs to 13 residues. Germline V gives CDR1 SGHTA, CDR2 FQGTGA. The ends were cut back, 4 bases at V and 8 bases at J, with 12 bases in the middle. The CDR3 loop reads CASSSGGLDEQFF. DNA of the CDR3: TGTGCCAGCAGCTCAGGGGGGTTGGATGAGCAGTTCTTC.

This clone was counted a single time. The rearrangement uses TRBV5-4 and TRBJ2-6; D unclear. V was clipped by 0 bases and J by 1 base, with 11 bases between them. The CDR3 covers 17 residues. Germline CDR1 is SGHNT and CDR2 is YYREEE (reference sequence). CDR3 DNA sequence: TGTGCCAGCAGCTTGGACGTTCGGAGATCTGGGGCCAACGTCCTGACTTTC. Translated, it gives CASSLDVRRSGANVLTF.

V gene TRBV12-3 or TRBV12-4 combines with J gene TRBJ1-6, with D maybe TRBD1 (5 bases). V was clipped by 6 bases and J by 7 bases, with 7 bases between them. The CDR3 is 12 residues long. Here the CDR3 reads CASSRQNSPLHF. CDR3 sequence (DNA): TGTGCCAGCAGCAGACAGAATTCACCCCTCCACTTT.

The chain carries TRBV11-2 and TRBJ1-1, with TRBD1 as a possible D gene (6 bases). The CDR3 extends over 14 amino acids. The germline V and J ends were trimmed by 5 bases and 6 bases, with 16 bases remaining between them. Germline values: CDR1 SGHAT, CDR2 FQNNGV. The CDR3 region has the DNA TGTGCCAGCAGCACGGGGGGCTGGGCTGCTGAAGCTTTCTTT. Translation gives CASSTGGWAAEAFF.

The chain couples TRBV19 to TRBJ2-1; possible D gene TRBD2, 7 bases. The CDR3 runs 14 residues. V was clipped by 6 bases and J by 0 bases, with 9 bases between them. Germline V lookup: CDR1 LNHDA, CDR2 SQIVND (reference sequence). The CDR3 sequence: CASSRGASYNEQFF. The CDR3 DNA follows: TGTGCCAGTAGCCGGGGGGCCTCCTACAATGAGCAGTTCTTC.

The chain carries TRBV28 and TRBJ2-3; D ambiguous. Germline-derived CDR1 and CDR2 are MDHEN and SYDVKM. The CDR3 is made up of 14 amino acids. Trimming removed 2 bases from V and 3 bases from J, with 9 bases in between. As DNA, the CDR3 is TGTGCCAGCAGTTTAGACCCGAGGACAGATACGCAGTATTTT. Its protein product is CASSLDPRTDTQYF.

A few counts support this clone. The chain carries TRBV5-1 and TRBJ1-1, with D perhaps matching TRBD1 (6 bases). V was pared by 4 bases and J by 3 bases, with 19 bases between. This CDR3 spans 16 amino acids. CDR1 and CDR2 (germline): SGHRS, YFSETQ. For the CDR3, the DNA is TGCGCCAGCAGCGCTCGAACAGGGTTTGCGGACACTGAAGCTTTCTTT. Protein product: CASSARTGFADTEAFF.

The chain couples TRBV5-6 to TRBJ1-1, with D maybe TRBD1 (6 bases). V was pared by 6 bases and J by 0 bases, with 15 bases between. The germline V gene has CDR1 SGHDT and CDR2 YYEEEE. CDR3 length: 15 residues. The CDR3 DNA reads TGTGCCAGCACTCGGCGGGGGGCAGTGAACACTGAAGCTTTCTTT. Its protein product is CASTRRGAVNTEAFF.